Below are 25 T cell receptor beta chains sequenced from a single sample in a study of T cells in Graves' hyperthyroidism and ophthalmopathy. Amplification targeted TCR beta CDR3 regions from RNA transcripts. Researchers ran a first-round RT-PCR on the TCR CDR3 using the HTBI primer set. TCRdb reprocessed the multiplex PCR reads with MiXCR, giving one entry per CDR3 protein. The repertoire has around 570,000 distinct CDR3 sequences, 20% of them found once; the top ten carry 47%. The sample was blood. These receptors originate from a man aged 35-49 years with Graves' ophthalmopathy.

This chain links TRBV28 with TRBJ2-7; D possibly matches TRBD1 or TRBD2 (5 bases each). Germline V gene data show CDR1 as MDHEN and CDR2 as SYDVKM. The CDR3 spans 14 residues. The germline V and J ends were trimmed by 7 bases and 0 bases, with 13 bases remaining between them. CDR3 nucleotides: TGTGCCAGCACCCAATGGGGGAGCTCCTACGAGCAGTACTTC. It codes for CASTQWGSSYEQYF.

V is TRBV10-3 and J is TRBJ1-5; maybe TRBD1 (5 bases). The CDR3 covers 12 residues. CDR1 and CDR2 (germline): ENHRY, SYGVKD. Between the trimmed V and J ends, which lost 3 bases and 6 bases, there was a span of 6 bases. The CDR3 nucleotides read TGTGCCATCAGTGAACAGGCTCAGCCCCAGCATTTT. Amino acids: CAISEQAQPQHF.

This clonotype appeared many times. The rearrangement uses TRBV12-3 or TRBV12-4 and TRBJ1-1; possible D gene TRBD1, 5 bases. Trimming stripped 3 bases from V and 1 base from J, with 12 bases between. This CDR3 comprises 15 residues. The CDR3 bases are TGTGCCAGCAGTTTCCAACTCGGACAGAACACTGAAGCTTTCTTT. It encodes CASSFQLGQNTEAFF.

V is TRBV6-1 and J is TRBJ1-6; D possibly corresponds to TRBD1 (5 bases). CDR1 is MNHNS and CDR2 is SASEGT in the germline V gene. Trimming took off 2 bases at V and 10 bases at J, with 9 bases between the two ends. This CDR3 has 13 residues. The CDR3 DNA is TGTGCCAGCAGTGAACGTCGGGGGTCACCCCTCCACTTT. Translating it yields CASSERRGSPLHF.

Of note for this clonotype: A read error may explain this, as a much larger clone is one base away. The chain recombines TRBV2 with TRBJ1-2; D is uncertain. CDR3 length equals 13 residues. Germline CDR1 reads SNHLY; CDR2 reads FYNNEI. Trimming pared 4 bases from V and 10 bases from J, leaving 16 bases between. In DNA form, the CDR3 reads TGTGCCAGCAGTGGCTATGTCTTAGATGACTACACCTTC. Its translation is CASSGYVLDDYTF.

The table lists this clonotype with a few counts. CDR3 DNA sequence: TGTGCCAGCAGCTCTCGAACAGGGGGGGCAACTGAAGCTTTCTTT. This gives the protein CASSSRTGGATEAFF. The chain is built from TRBV5-6 and TRBJ1-1, with TRBD1 matching over 8 bases. V lost 3 bases to trimming and J lost 5 bases; unmatched junction nucleotides: 9. Germline CDR1 SGHDT, CDR2 YYEEEE. The CDR3 is 15 residues long.

The rearrangement uses TRBV13 and TRBJ1-1; D uncertain. The germline V gene has CDR1 PRHDT and CDR2 FYEKMQ (reference sequence). V shed 4 bases and J shed 7 bases, with 16 bases lying between them. CDR3 length: 14 residues. CDR3 protein: CASSSPGEQNEAFF. CDR3 nucleotide sequence: TGTGCCAGCAGCTCACCCGGCGAACAAAATGAAGCTTTCTTT.

This clonotype turned up a few times. This rearrangement joins TRBV2 to TRBJ2-5; 8 bases map to TRBD1. Per germline, CDR1 SNHLY and CDR2 FYNNEI. With V trimmed by 4 bases and J by 1 base, 5 bases remained unmatched. This CDR3 comprises 15 residues. This chain's CDR3 is CASSGPTGAQETQYF. For the CDR3, the DNA is TGTGCCAGCAGTGGCCCGACAGGGGCCCAAGAGACCCAGTACTTC.

This clonotype was detected only a few times. The chain couples TRBV20-1 to TRBJ1-4; possibly TRBD1 for D (5 bases). V gave up 3 bases and J gave up 7 bases, with 12 bases separating them. Germline V gives CDR1 DFQATT, CDR2 SNEGSKA (reference sequence). The CDR3 is 13 residues long. CDR3 nucleotide sequence: TGCAGTGCTAGCTCCAGGGTGGGTGAAAAACTGTTTTTT. It is translated as CSASSRVGEKLFF.

This clonotype turned up a few times. The chain carries TRBV19 and TRBJ2-1, with D possibly matching TRBD2 (5 bases). The germline V gene encodes CDR1 LNHDA and CDR2 SQIVND (reference sequence). The V gene lost 4 bases and the J gene lost 1 base, with 11 bases spanning the gap. The CDR3 runs to 15 residues. The CDR3 DNA follows: TGTGCCAGTAGTAGGTGGGAGTGGTCCTACAATGAGCAGTTCTTC. Translation: CASSRWEWSYNEQFF.

The chain joins TRBV5-1 to TRBJ2-5, with 13 positions matching TRBD2. V lost 0 bases to trimming and J lost 0 bases; unmatched junction nucleotides: 8. CDR1 is SGHRS, CDR2 YFSETQ, per germline. This CDR3 contains 19 residues. The CDR3 DNA sequence: TGCGCCAGCAGCTTGGAACCACTACTAGCGGGAGGGTACCAAGAGACCCAGTACTTC. It is translated as CASSLEPLLAGGYQETQYF.

The chain is built from TRBV13 and TRBJ2-7; perhaps D is TRBD1 or TRBD2 (5 bases each). Germline values: CDR1 PRHDT, CDR2 FYEKMQ (reference sequence). This CDR3 contains 13 residues. Trimming cost V 5 bases and J 9 bases, with 17 bases left between them. Here the CDR3 reads CASSTGTARGQYF. The CDR3 nucleotides are TGTGCCAGCAGCACGGGGACCGCTAGAGGGCAGTACTTC.

This clonotype was counted ten times or more. This chain connects TRBV12-3 or TRBV12-4 to TRBJ2-5; 9 nucleotides match TRBD2. J gave up 4 bases and V 8 bases, and 5 bases lay outside the gene matches. This CDR3 comprises 13 residues. The CDR3 region is CASSGTSRETQYF. CDR3 sequence (DNA): TGTGCCAGCTCCGGGACTAGCCGAGAGACCCAGTACTTC.

This clonotype occurred many times. The genes are TRBV28 and TRBJ2-1; TRBD1 matches 9 bases. This CDR3 has 16 residues. V lost 6 bases to trimming and J lost 1 base; unmatched junction nucleotides: 7. The germline CDR1 and CDR2 sequences are MDHEN and SYDVKM. Here the CDR3 reads CASRPGQGGSYNEQFF. In DNA form, the CDR3 reads TGTGCCAGCAGACCGGGACAGGGAGGGTCCTACAATGAGCAGTTCTTC.

This rearrangement joins TRBV29-1 to TRBJ1-2, with D possibly TRBD1 on 6 matching bases. Trimming took off 6 bases at V and 0 bases at J, with 11 bases between the two ends. Germline V CDR1 and CDR2: SQVTM, ANQGSEA. CDR3 length: 13 residues. CDR3 sequence: CSVFRGSNYGYTF. The CDR3 nucleotides are TGCAGCGTGTTCAGGGGCTCTAACTATGGCTACACCTTC.

With respect to this clonotype: Given a much more abundant clone one base away, this may be a read error. The J gene is TRBJ1-1, the V gene TRBV19; D unclear. Trimming stripped 6 bases from V and 6 bases from J, with 17 bases between. CDR3 length: 14 residues. Germline CDR1 reads LNHDA; CDR2 reads SQIVND (reference sequence). In nucleotides, the CDR3 is TGTGCCAGTAGGGCGGAGGGAAACAGCGCTGAAGCTTTCTTT. It translates to CASRAEGNSAEAFF.

This clonotype was counted only a few times. The rearrangement links TRBV20-1 to TRBJ2-1; D is ambiguous. With 6 bases removed from V and 9 bases from J, the gap between germline ends came to 18 bases. Germline values: CDR1 DFQATT, CDR2 SNEGSKA (reference sequence). CDR3 length equals 13 residues. CDR3 amino acids: CSASVRVAGEQFF. The CDR3 nucleotides read TGCAGTGCCAGCGTCCGGGTTGCCGGTGAGCAGTTCTTC.

The chain combines TRBV18 with TRBJ2-7, with D perhaps TRBD2 (6 bases). V was trimmed by 3 bases and J by 4 bases, leaving 13 bases between them. The germline V gene encodes CDR1 KGHSH and CDR2 LQKENI. The CDR3 runs 14 residues. The CDR3 loop is CASSPREYQYEQYF. The CDR3 region has the DNA TGTGCCAGCTCACCGCGGGAATACCAATACGAGCAGTACTTC.

This clonotype was counted a few times. The chain uses TRBV7-9 and TRBJ2-1; 9 bases are a match to TRBD1. CDR3 length: 15 residues. Germline values: CDR1 SEHNR, CDR2 FQNEAQ (reference sequence). J gave up 9 bases and V 10 bases, and 16 bases lay outside the gene matches. DNA of the CDR3: TGTGCCACCTCTATAGGGGACAGGGAGGTTGGTGAGCAGTTCTTC. Protein product: CATSIGDREVGEQFF.

The sample holds many counts of this clonotype. The rearrangement links TRBV5-1 to TRBJ2-2, with D possibly TRBD1 on 7 matching bases. The CDR3 spans 16 residues. From germline, CDR1 is SGHRS and CDR2 YFSETQ. Trimming stripped 3 bases from V and 1 base from J, with 13 bases between. The CDR3 DNA reads TGCGCCAGCAGCTCCGCGGGACAGCTGAACACCGGGGAGCTGTTTTTT. It codes for CASSSAGQLNTGELFF.

This clonotype was counted between two and nine times. The J gene is TRBJ1-1, the V gene TRBV19; D gene uncertain. The CDR3 is 13 residues long. Germline V gene lookup returns CDR1 LNHDA and CDR2 SQIVND (reference sequence). V dropped 4 bases and J dropped 4 bases, with 10 bases sitting between them. The CDR3: CASSTSKGTEAFF. The CDR3 coding sequence is TGTGCCAGTAGTACATCGAAAGGCACTGAAGCTTTCTTT.

The CDR3 bases are TGTGCCACCAGCAGAGGGGGCAGCAATAGCAATCAGCCCCAGCATTTT. Residues: CATSRGGSNSNQPQHF. This sequence joins TRBV15 and TRBJ1-5; weak D call: TRBD1 (5 bases). CDR1 and CDR2 (germline): LNHNV, YYDKDF (reference sequence). V lost 1 base, J lost 0 bases, and 10 bases lay in between. CDR3 length: 16 residues.

This sequence joins TRBV5-1 and TRBJ1-3; D uncertain. The CDR3 runs to 16 residues. Trimming left V 0 bases short and J 2 bases short, with 12 bases between. Germline CDR1 and CDR2: SGHRS and YFSETQ. CDR3 DNA sequence: TGCGCCAGCAGCTTGGGCCTACAGCTTACTGGAAACACCATATATTTT. This translates into CASSLGLQLTGNTIYF.

This clonotype was seen many times. The CDR3 is CASSLLGTSGTDTQYF. CDR3 DNA: TGTGCCAGCAGCTTGCTCGGGACTAGCGGGACAGATACGCAGTATTTT. V and J are TRBV7-2 and TRBJ2-3, with 12 bases lining up with TRBD2. CDR1 and CDR2 from the germline V gene are SGHTA and FQGNSA. Trimming took 3 bases from V and 3 from J; bases not matched to a gene: 4. The CDR3 runs 16 residues.

Only a few counts were recorded for this clonotype. The chain recombines TRBV27 with TRBJ1-6; D is uncertain. The CDR3 is 14 amino acids. V shed 5 bases and J shed 7 bases, with 12 bases lying between them. Germline CDR1 reads MNHEY; CDR2 reads SMNVEV (reference sequence). This chain's CDR3 is CASSPALSNSPLHF. The CDR3 DNA follows: TGTGCCAGCAGTCCAGCACTTTCCAATTCACCCCTCCACTTT.